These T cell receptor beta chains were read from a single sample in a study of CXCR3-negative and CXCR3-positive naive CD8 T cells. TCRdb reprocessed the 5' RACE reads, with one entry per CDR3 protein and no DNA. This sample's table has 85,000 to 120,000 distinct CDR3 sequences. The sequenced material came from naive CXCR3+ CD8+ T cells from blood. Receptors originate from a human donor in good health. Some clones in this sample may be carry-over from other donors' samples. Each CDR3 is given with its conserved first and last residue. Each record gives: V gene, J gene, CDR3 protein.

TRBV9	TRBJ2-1	CASSVKSASSYNEQFF
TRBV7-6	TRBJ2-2	CASGLAGGYTGELFF
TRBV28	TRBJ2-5	CASSRRRAVQETQYF
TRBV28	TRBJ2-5	CASIEASGREALRTQYF
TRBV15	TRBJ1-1	CATSRGFGTEAFF
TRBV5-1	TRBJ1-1	CASSWGASNTEAFF
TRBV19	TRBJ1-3	CASRQSGTGTGSSGNTIYF
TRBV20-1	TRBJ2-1	CSARQGLTYNEQFF
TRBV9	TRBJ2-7	CASSVAGTENYEQYF
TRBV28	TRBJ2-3	CASSFDLGTSGRTDTQYF
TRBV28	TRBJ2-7	CASSFPQRGEQYF
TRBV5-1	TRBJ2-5	CASSSWAGGEQETQYF
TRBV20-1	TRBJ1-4	CSARRQGDEKLFF
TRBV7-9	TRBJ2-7	CATRQGAAYEQYF
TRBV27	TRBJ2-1	CASRPGPESNEQFF
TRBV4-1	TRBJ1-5	CASSQGGGQPQHF
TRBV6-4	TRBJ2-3	CASSDTSGSADTQYF
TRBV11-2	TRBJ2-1	CASSSRAESYNEQFF
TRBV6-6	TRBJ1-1	CASTLTEAGAEAFF
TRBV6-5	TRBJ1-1	CASSYRLDGGMNTEAFF
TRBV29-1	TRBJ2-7	CSVEGTPNTYEQYF
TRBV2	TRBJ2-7	CASSEEGTYEQYF
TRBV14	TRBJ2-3	CASSLGIALGTSTDTQYF
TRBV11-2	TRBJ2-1	CASSLDQIWGTYNEQFF
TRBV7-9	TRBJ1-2	CASSHGQTYGYTF
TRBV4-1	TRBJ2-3	CASSQGLLAGDADTQYF
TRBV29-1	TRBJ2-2	CSVEGLAGTGELFF
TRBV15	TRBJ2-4	CATSSEGGAKNIQYF
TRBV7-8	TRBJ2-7	CASSPASGGDEQYF
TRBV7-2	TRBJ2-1	CASSLVGRDPKSEQFF
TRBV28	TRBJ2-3	CASTRADTQYF
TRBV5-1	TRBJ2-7	CASSSTNRGRDEQYF
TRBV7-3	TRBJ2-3	CASSGTSGGAGDTQYF
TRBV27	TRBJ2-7	CASSGGGLPYEQYF
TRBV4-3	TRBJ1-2	CASSQPGQGAGYTF
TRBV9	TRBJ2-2	CASRGTGADTGELFF
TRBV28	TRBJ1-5	CASSGTGGDQPQHF
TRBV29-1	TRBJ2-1	CSVDAAASGLYNEQFF
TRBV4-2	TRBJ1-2	CASSQTVTGGVYGYTF
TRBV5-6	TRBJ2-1	CASSLASGGGRLAGYEQFF
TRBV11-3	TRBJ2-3	CASSSRGTLPTDTQYF
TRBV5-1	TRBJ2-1	CASSLGVAELYNEQFF
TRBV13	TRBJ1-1	CASSLGRRGVEAFF
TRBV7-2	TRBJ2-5	CASSPGTSGGAGETQYF
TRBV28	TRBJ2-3	CASTHPGPLGTDTQYF
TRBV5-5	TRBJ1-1	CASTWTGMNTEAFF
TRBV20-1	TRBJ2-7	CSARDRRTATLYEQYF